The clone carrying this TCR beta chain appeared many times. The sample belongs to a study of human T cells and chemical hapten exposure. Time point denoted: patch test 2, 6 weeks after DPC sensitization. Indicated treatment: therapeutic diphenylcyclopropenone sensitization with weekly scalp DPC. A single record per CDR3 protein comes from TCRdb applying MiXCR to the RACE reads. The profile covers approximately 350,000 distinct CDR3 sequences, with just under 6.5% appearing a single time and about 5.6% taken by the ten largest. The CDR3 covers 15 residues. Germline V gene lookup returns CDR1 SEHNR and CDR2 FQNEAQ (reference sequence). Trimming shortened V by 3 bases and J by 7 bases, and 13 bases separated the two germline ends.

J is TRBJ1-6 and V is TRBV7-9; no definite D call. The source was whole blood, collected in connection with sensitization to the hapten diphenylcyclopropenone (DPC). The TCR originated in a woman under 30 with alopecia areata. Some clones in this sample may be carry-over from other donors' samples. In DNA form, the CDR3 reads TGTGCCAGCAGCTTTTCTTCCCGAGAAAATTCACCCCTCCACTTT. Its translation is CASSFSSRENSPLHF.